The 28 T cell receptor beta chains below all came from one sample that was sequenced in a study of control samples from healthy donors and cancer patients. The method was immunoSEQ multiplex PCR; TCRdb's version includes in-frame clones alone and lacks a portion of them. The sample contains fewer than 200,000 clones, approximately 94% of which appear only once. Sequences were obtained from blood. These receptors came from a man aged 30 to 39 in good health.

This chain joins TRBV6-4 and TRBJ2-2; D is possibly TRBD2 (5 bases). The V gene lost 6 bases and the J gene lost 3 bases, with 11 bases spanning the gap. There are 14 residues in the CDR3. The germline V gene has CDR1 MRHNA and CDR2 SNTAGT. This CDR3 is CASSVTGDTGELFF. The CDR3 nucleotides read TGTGCCAGCAGCGTGACCGGGGACACCGGGGAGCTGTTTTTT.

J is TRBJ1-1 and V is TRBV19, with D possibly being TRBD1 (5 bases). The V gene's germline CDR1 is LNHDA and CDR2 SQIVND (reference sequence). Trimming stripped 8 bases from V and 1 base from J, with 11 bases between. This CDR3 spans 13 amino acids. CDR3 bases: TGTGCCAGTCGCTATGGACAGAACACTGAAGCTTTCTTT. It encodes CASRYGQNTEAFF.

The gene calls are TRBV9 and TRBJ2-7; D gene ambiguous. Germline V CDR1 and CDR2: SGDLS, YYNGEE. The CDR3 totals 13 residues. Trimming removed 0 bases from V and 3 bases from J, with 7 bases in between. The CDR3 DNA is TGTGCCAGCAGCGTAGAAGGGATCTACGAGCAGTACTTC. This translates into CASSVEGIYEQYF.

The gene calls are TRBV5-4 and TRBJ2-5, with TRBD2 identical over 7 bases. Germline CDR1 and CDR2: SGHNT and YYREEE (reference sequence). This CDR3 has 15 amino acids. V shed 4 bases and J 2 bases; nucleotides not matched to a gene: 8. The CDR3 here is CASSRASGTQETQYF. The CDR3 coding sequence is TGTGCCAGCAGCCGCGCTAGCGGTACTCAAGAGACCCAGTACTTC.

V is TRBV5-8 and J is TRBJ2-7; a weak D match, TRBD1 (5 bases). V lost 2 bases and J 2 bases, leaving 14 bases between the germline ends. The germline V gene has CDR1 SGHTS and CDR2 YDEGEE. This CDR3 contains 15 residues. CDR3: CASSFPRQGTYEQYF. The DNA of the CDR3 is TGTGCCAGCAGCTTCCCTCGGCAGGGAACCTACGAGCAGTACTTC.

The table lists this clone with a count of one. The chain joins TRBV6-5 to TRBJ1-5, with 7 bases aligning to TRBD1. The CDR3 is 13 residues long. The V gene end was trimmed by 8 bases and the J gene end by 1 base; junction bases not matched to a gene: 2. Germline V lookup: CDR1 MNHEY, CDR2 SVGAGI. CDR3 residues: CASLGQSNQPQHF. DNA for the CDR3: TGTGCCAGCCTGGGACAGAGCAATCAGCCCCAGCATTTT.

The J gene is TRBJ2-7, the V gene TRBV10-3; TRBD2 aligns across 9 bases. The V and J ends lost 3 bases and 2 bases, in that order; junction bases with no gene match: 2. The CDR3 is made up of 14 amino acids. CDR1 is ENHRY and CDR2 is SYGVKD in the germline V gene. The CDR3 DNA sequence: TGTGCCATCAGTGAACGCGGGGGGGCCTACGAGCAGTACTTC. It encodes CAISERGGAYEQYF.

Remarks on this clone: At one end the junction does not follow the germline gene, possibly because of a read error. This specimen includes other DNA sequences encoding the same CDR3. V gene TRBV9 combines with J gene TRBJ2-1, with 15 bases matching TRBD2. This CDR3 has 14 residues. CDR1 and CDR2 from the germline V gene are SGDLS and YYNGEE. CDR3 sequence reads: CASSVGLAGGQRFF. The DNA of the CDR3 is TGTGCCAGTAGCGTAGGACTAGCGGGAGGGCAGCGGTTCTTC.

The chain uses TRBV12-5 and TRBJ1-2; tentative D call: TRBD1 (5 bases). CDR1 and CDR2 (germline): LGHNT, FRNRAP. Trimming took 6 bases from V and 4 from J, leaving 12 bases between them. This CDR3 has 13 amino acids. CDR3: CASGMTASYGYTF. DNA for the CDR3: TGTGCTAGTGGCATGACAGCTAGCTATGGCTACACCTTC.

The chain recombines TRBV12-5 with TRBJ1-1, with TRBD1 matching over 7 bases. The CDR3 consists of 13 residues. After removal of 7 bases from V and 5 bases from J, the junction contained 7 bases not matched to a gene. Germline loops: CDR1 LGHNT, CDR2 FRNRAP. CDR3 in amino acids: CASALSQGTEAFF. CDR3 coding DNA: TGTGCTAGTGCCCTTTCACAGGGGACTGAAGCTTTCTTT.

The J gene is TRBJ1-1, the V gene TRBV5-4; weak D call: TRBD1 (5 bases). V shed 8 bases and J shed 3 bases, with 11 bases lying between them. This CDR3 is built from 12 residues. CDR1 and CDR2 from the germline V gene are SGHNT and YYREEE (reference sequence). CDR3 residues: CASGGWDTEAFF. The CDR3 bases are TGTGCCAGTGGGGGTTGGGACACTGAAGCTTTCTTT.

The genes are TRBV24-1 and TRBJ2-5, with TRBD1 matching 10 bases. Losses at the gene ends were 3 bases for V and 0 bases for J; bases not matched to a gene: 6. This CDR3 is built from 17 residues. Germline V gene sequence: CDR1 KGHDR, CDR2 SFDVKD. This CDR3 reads CATSDPGTGEYQETQYF. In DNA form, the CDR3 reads TGTGCCACCAGTGATCCGGGGACAGGGGAGTACCAAGAGACCCAGTACTTC.

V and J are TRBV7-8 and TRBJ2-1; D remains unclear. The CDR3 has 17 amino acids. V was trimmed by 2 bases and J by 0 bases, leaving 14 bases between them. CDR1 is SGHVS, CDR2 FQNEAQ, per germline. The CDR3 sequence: CASSLKYGLSSYNEQFF. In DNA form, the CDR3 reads TGTGCCAGCAGCTTAAAATACGGCCTTAGCTCCTACAATGAGCAGTTCTTC.

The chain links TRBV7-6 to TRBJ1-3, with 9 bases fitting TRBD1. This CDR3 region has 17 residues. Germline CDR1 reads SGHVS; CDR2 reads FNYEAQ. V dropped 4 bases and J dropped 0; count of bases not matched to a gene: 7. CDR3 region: CASSSSGQGTSGNTIYF. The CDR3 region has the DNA TGTGCCAGCAGCTCTTCGGGACAGGGCACCTCTGGAAACACCATATATTTT.

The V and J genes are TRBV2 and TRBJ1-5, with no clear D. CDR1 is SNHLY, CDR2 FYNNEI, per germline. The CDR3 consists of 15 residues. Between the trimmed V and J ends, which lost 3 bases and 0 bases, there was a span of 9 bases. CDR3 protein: CASSDGVYSNQPQHF. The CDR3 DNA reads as TGTGCCAGCAGTGATGGGGTTTATAGCAATCAGCCCCAGCATTTT.

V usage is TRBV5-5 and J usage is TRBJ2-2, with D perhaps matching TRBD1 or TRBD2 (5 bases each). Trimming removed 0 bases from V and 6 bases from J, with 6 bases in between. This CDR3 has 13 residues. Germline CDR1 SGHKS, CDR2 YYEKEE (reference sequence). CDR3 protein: CASSLGDAGELFF. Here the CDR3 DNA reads TGTGCCAGCAGCTTGGGGGACGCCGGGGAGCTGTTTTTT.

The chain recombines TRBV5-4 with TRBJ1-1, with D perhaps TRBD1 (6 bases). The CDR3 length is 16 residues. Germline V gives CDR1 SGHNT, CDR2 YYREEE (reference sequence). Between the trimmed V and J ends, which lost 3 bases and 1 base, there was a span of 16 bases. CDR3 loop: CASSSGRGHTNTEAFF. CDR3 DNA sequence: TGTGCCAGCAGCTCGGGGCGGGGGCATACGAACACTGAAGCTTTCTTT. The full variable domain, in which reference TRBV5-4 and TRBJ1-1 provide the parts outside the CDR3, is ETGVTQSPTHLIKTRGQQVTLRCSSQSGHNTVSWYQQALGQGPQFIFQYYREEENGRGNFPPRFSGLQFPNYSSELNVNALELDDSALYLCASSSGRGHTNTEAFFGQGTRLTVV.

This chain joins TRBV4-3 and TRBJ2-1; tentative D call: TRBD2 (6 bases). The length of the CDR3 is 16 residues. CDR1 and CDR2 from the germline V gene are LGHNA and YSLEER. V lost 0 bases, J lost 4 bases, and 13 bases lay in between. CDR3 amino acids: CASSQDGAGSYNEQFF. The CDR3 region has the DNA TGCGCCAGCAGCCAAGATGGCGCGGGGTCTTACAATGAGCAGTTCTTC.

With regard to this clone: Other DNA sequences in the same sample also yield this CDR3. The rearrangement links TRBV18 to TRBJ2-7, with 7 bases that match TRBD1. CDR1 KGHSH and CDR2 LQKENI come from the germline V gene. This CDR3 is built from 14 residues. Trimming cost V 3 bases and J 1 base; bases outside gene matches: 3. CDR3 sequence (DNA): TGTGCCAGCTCACCCGGGACAGCATCCTACGAGCAGTACTTC. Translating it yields CASSPGTASYEQYF.

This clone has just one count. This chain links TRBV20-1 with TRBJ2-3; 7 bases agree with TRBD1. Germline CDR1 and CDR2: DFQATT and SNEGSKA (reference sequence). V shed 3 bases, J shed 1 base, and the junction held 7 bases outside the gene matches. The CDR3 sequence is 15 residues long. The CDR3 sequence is CSASRRQGGTDTQYF. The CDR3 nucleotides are TGCAGTGCTAGTCGGAGGCAGGGGGGCACAGATACGCAGTATTTT.

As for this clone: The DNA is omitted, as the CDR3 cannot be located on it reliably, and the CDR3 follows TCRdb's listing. The CDR3 loop is CASSTSGYGYTF. The chain combines TRBV6-5 with TRBJ1-2. The CDR3 is 12 residues long, counting both termini. Per germline, CDR1 MNHEY and CDR2 SVGAGI.

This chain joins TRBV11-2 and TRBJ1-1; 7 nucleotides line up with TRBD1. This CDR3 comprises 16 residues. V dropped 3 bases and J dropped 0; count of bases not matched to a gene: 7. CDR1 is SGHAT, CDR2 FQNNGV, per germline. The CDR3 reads CASSFLTGTVNTEAFF. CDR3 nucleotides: TGTGCCAGCAGCTTCTTGACAGGGACCGTGAACACTGAAGCTTTCTTT.

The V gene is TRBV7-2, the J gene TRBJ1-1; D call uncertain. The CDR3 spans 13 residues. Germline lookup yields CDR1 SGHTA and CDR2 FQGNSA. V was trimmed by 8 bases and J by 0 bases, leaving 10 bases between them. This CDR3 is CASLTTMNTEAFF. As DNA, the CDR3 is TGTGCCAGCCTCACTACAATGAACACTGAAGCTTTCTTT.

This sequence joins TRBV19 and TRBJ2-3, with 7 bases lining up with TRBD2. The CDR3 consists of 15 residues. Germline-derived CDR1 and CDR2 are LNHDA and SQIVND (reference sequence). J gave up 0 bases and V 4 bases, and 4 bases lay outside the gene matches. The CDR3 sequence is CASSTRGLSTDTQYF. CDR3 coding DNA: TGTGCCAGTAGTACCCGGGGACTAAGCACAGATACGCAGTATTTT.

The CDR3 loop reads CASRRVGGSSYEQYF. The CDR3 DNA reads as TGTGCCAGCAGACGAGTAGGGGGGAGCTCCTACGAGCAGTACTTC. The chain is built from TRBV6-5 and TRBJ2-7; the D call may be TRBD1 or TRBD2 (6 bases each). This CDR3 comprises 15 residues. CDR1 is MNHEY, CDR2 SVGAGI, per germline. V was clipped by 6 bases and J by 0 bases, with 15 bases between them.

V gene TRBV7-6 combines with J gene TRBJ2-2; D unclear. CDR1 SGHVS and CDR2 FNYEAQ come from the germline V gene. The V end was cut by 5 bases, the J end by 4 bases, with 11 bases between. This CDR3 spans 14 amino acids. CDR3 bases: TGTGCCAGCAGCCTCCGCTTTCGCACCGGGGAGCTGTTTTTT. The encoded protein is CASSLRFRTGELFF.

The DNA of the CDR3 is TGTGCCAGCAGCGTAGGGCCGGAGAACTATGGCTACACCTTC. Its protein product is CASSVGPENYGYTF. The chain has TRBV9 and TRBJ1-2; D is ambiguous. Per the germline V gene, CDR1 is SGDLS and CDR2 is YYNGEE. V was shortened by 0 bases and J by 2 bases, with 8 bases between the two germline ends. This CDR3 is built from 14 residues.

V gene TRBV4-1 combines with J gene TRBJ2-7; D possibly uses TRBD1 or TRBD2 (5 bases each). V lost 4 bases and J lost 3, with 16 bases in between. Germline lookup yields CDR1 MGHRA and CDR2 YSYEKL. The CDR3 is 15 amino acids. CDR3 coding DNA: TGCGCCAGCAGCCGAACGGACTGGGGCGGCTACGAGCAGTACTTC. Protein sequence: CASSRTDWGGYEQYF.